This T cell receptor beta chain was identified during a study of Ad26.COV2.S vaccination and SARS-CoV-2 variants. The treatment was: about 20 received Ad26.COV2.S at low or high dose, single or two shots; several received placebo; per-sample allocation not given. The study sampled participants on day 63 after the first vaccine or placebo injection. Overall study results and limits: There was a possibility that the TCR breadth and depth analyses underestimated total T cell responses. After vaccination, reports described spike-specific CD8+ and CD4+ T cell responses as showing substantial breadth. Across vaccine and placebo recipients, the breadth of non-spike TCRs was similar.

As regards this clone: Its specificity is not known.

Only in-frame clones appear in the TCRdb table, and some are missing; sequencing was by immunoSEQ multiplex PCR. The repertoire holds about 350,000 clones, more than 75% seen once, with roughly 3.3% in the top ten. The sequence was obtained from a person between 18 and 65 years old who received the Ad26.COV2.S COVID-19 vaccine or a placebo. The starting material was peripheral blood, obtained in a trial of Ad26.COV2.S vaccine versus placebo.

DNA of the CDR3: TGTGCCTACCTGGGAACTGAGCGATCCTACGAGCAGTACTTC. Protein: CAYLGTERSYEQYF. The chain joins TRBV30 to TRBJ2-7; the D is unclear. The CDR3 runs 14 residues. Germline V CDR1 and CDR2: GTSNPN, SVGIG (reference sequence). Trimming shortened V by 7 bases and J by 1 base, and 17 bases separated the two germline ends.